The 27 T cell receptor beta chains given below trace back to one sample, sequenced in a study of T cell repertoires in cytomegalovirus infection. TCRdb redid the calling of the reads with MiXCR, one entry per CDR3 protein. This table holds some 700,000 distinct CDR3 sequences, roughly 35% found once. Sequenced: PBMCs. The receptors stem from a human donor in good health (CMV status not recorded). Some clones in this sample may be carry-over from other donors' samples.

This clonotype was found many times. This chain joins TRBV5-5 and TRBJ1-5; possibly TRBD1 for D (5 bases). The CDR3 consists of 18 residues. The V gene lost 3 bases and the J gene lost 4 bases, with 23 bases spanning the gap. CDR1 and CDR2 (germline): SGHKS, YYEKEE (reference sequence). This CDR3 is CASSSTTPGRTSNQPQHF. CDR3 DNA sequence: TGTGCCAGCAGCTCCACTACTCCGGGACGGACTTCTAATCAGCCCCAGCATTTT.

V and J are TRBV28 and TRBJ1-6, with unresolved D. Germline assignment: CDR1 MDHEN and CDR2 SYDVKM. This CDR3 spans 12 amino acids. V lost 3 bases and J lost 10, with 7 bases in between. This CDR3 reads CASSLAASPLHF. The CDR3 coding sequence is TGTGCCAGCAGTTTGGCTGCGTCACCCCTCCACTTT. The complete variable domain, with remaining parts taken from reference TRBV28 and TRBJ1-6, reads DVKVTQSSRYLVKRTGEKVFLECVQDMDHENMFWYRQDPGLGLRLIYFSYDVKMKEKGDIPEGYSVSREKKERFSLILESASTNQTSMYLCASSLAASPLHFGNGTRLTVT.

The genes are TRBV6-6 and TRBJ2-1, with a tentative D call TRBD2 (6 bases). Trimming stripped 7 bases from V and 1 base from J, with 14 bases between. Germline CDR1 MNHNY, CDR2 SVGAGI (reference sequence). The CDR3 is 15 residues long. Here the CDR3 DNA reads TGTGCCAGCAACCTCCCGGGGGTATCCTACAATGAGCAGTTCTTC. It specifies CASNLPGVSYNEQFF.

On this clonotype: A read error is possible here, since a much larger clone lies one base away. J is TRBJ1-4 and V is TRBV25-1, with TRBD1 matching 7 bases. This CDR3 has 16 amino acids. CDR1 and CDR2 from the germline V gene are MGHDK and SYGVNS. The CDR3 reads CAISEPKTGPMEKLFF. In DNA, the CDR3 is TGTGCCATCAGTGAACCAAAGACAGGGCCGATGGAAAAACTGTTTTTT.

The table lists this clonotype with a count of one. This chain connects TRBV18 to TRBJ2-2; 9 nucleotides line up with TRBD2. CDR3 length equals 16 residues. J lost 0 bases, V lost 4 bases, and 3 bases had no gene match. CDR1 KGHSH and CDR2 LQKENI come from the germline V gene. CDR3 in amino acids: CASSLSGSTNTGELFF. CDR3 nucleotides: TGTGCCAGCTCACTTAGCGGGAGTACGAACACCGGGGAGCTGTTTTTT.

In the case of this clonotype: The germline gene is not matched at one end of the junction; a read error may be the cause. This rearrangement joins TRBV19 to TRBJ2-1, with D maybe TRBD2 (5 bases). Per germline, CDR1 LNHDA and CDR2 SQIVND (reference sequence). This CDR3 is built from 13 residues. Here the CDR3 DNA reads TGTGCCAGTAGTGCGGACTCCTACAATGAGCAGTTATTC. It is translated as CASSADSYNEQLF.

Comment on this clonotype: The CDR3 end shows no conserved phenylalanine or tryptophan, and so a read error is likely. The rearrangement joins TRBV12-3 or TRBV12-4 to TRBJ1-5, with a tentative D call TRBD1 (6 bases). The V gene lost 6 bases and the J gene lost 7 bases, with 13 bases spanning the gap. The CDR3 totals 13 residues. The CDR3 nucleotides read TGTGCCAGCAGAAACAGGGAAACGCAGCCCCAGCATTGT. It is translated as CASRNRETQPQHC.

The chain employs TRBV28 and TRBJ2-5; 9 bases fit TRBD2. The CDR3 spans 20 residues. Germline V gene sequence: CDR1 MDHEN, CDR2 SYDVKM. V shed 7 bases, J shed 0 bases, and the junction held 21 bases outside the gene matches. The CDR3 sequence is CASNDYQTPAGGLYQETQYF. CDR3 bases: TGTGCCAGCAACGATTATCAGACTCCAGCGGGGGGACTGTACCAAGAGACCCAGTACTTC.

The sample holds a few counts of this clonotype. The rearrangement joins TRBV7-8 to TRBJ2-7; no clear D gene. This CDR3 comprises 17 residues. Germline V gives CDR1 SGHVS, CDR2 FQNEAQ. V was pared by 0 bases and J by 3 bases, with 18 bases between. CDR3 amino acids: CASSLALVGILGYEQYF. The CDR3 bases are TGTGCCAGCAGCTTAGCTTTGGTGGGGATCCTGGGCTACGAGCAGTACTTC. The variable domain in full, completed from reference TRBV7-8 and TRBJ2-7, reads GAGVSQSPRYKVAKRGQDVALRCDPISGHVSLFWYQQALGQGPEFLTYFQNEAQLDKSGLPSDRFFAERPEGSVSTLKIQRTQQEDSAVYLCASSLALVGILGYEQYFGPGTRLTVT.

J is TRBJ1-2 and V is TRBV4-1; D ambiguous. CDR3 size: 18 residues. Between the trimmed V and J ends, which lost 5 bases and 0 bases, there was a span of 22 bases. In germline, CDR1 is MGHRA, CDR2 YSYEKL. As DNA, the CDR3 is TGCGCCAGCAGCTCAACTTCGGACTCAACGGAAACTAACTATGGCTACACCTTC. It translates to CASSSTSDSTETNYGYTF.

This clonotype was seen only a few times. The chain has TRBV7-9 and TRBJ2-1; D not certain. V lost 0 bases to trimming and J lost 6 bases, with 12 bases between them. Germline CDR1 reads SEHNR; CDR2 reads FQNEAQ (reference sequence). CDR3 length: 15 amino acids. CDR3 nucleotide sequence: TGTGCCAGCAGCTTAGCGCTTTTTCTAGGCAATGAGCAGTTCTTC. This gives the protein CASSLALFLGNEQFF.

This clonotype has more than one count but fewer than ten. The chain has TRBV7-6 and TRBJ1-1; possible D gene TRBD1, 5 bases. The CDR3 has 14 residues. Per the germline V gene, CDR1 is SGHVS and CDR2 is FNYEAQ. V shed 1 base and J shed 11 bases, with 17 bases lying between them. This chain's CDR3 is CASSLGGAVSDAFF. The CDR3 region has the DNA TGTGCCAGCAGCTTAGGCGGGGCGGTCTCCGACGCTTTCTTT.

The J gene is TRBJ1-2, the V gene TRBV28, with 8 bases aligning to TRBD1. Germline loops: CDR1 MDHEN, CDR2 SYDVKM. The CDR3 has 12 residues. V dropped 6 bases and J dropped 8; count of bases not matched to a gene: 5. CDR3 DNA sequence: TGTGCCAGCAGCACCGACAGGGGAGGCTACACCTTC. This translates into CASSTDRGGYTF.

V gene TRBV12-3 or TRBV12-4 combines with J gene TRBJ2-1; D tentatively fits TRBD1 or TRBD2 (6 bases each). The CDR3 extends over 16 amino acids. With 4 bases removed from V and 2 bases from J, the gap between germline ends came to 15 bases. CDR3: CASSSYGGTTYNEQFF. The CDR3 nucleotides read TGTGCCAGCAGTTCCTATGGGGGGACAACCTACAATGAGCAGTTCTTC.

This chain connects TRBV7-6 to TRBJ2-7; tentatively, D is TRBD1 (6 bases). This CDR3 has 14 residues. Trimming cost V 0 bases and J 5 bases, with 11 bases left between them. From germline, CDR1 is SGHVS and CDR2 FNYEAQ. This CDR3 is CASSLAWTANEQYF. CDR3 in DNA: TGTGCCAGCAGCTTAGCGTGGACAGCCAACGAGCAGTACTTC. The full variable domain, with the rest looked up from reference TRBV7-6 and TRBJ2-7, is GAGVSQSPRYKVTKRGQDVALRCDPISGHVSLYWYRQALGQGPEFLTYFNYEAQQDKSGLPNDRFSAERPEGSISTLTIQRTEQRDSAMYRCASSLAWTANEQYFGPGTRLTVT.

This clonotype was observed a handful of times. The chain combines TRBV29-1 with TRBJ1-1; perhaps TRBD1 as D (5 bases). V was cut by 1 base and J by 2 bases, with 5 bases left in between. This CDR3 spans 12 amino acids. From germline, CDR1 is SQVTM and CDR2 ANQGSEA. CDR3 region: CSVEGGNTEAFF. CDR3 nucleotide sequence: TGCAGCGTTGAAGGGGGCAACACTGAAGCTTTCTTT. The variable domain in full, completed from reference TRBV29-1 and TRBJ1-1, reads SAVISQKPSRDICQRGTSLTIQCQVDSQVTMMFWYRQQPGQSLTLIATANQGSEATYESGFVIDKFPISRPNLTFSTLTVSNMSPEDSSIYLCSVEGGNTEAFFGQGTRLTVV.

This sequence joins TRBV15 and TRBJ2-7; TRBD1 agrees at 9 bases. From germline, CDR1 is LNHNV and CDR2 YYDKDF (reference sequence). V shed 0 bases and J 4 bases; nucleotides not matched to a gene: 13. CDR3 length: 18 amino acids. The CDR3 is CATSRDLRSWDRAYEQYF. The CDR3, as DNA: TGTGCCACCAGCAGAGATCTAAGATCCTGGGACAGGGCTTACGAGCAGTACTTC.

In regard to this clonotype: Since no conserved phenylalanine or tryptophan closes the CDR3, a read error is the likely cause. It is unclear where the CDR3 begins or ends on the DNA, so no DNA is shown, and the CDR3 is as TCRdb lists it. J is TRBJ2-1 and V is TRBV7-2. The CDR3 contains 14 residues when both ends are counted. Looked up from germline, CDR1 is SGHTA and CDR2 is FQGNSA. CDR3 protein: CASSSDGFNNEQLL.

This clonotype was seen only a few times. The V call is TRBV27, the J call TRBJ1-5; D might be TRBD1 (6 bases). Germline V gene sequence: CDR1 MNHEY, CDR2 SMNVEV (reference sequence). Trimming took 3 bases from V and 6 from J, leaving 18 bases between them. This CDR3 contains 16 residues. Here the CDR3 DNA reads TGTGCCAGCAGTTTTTCGGGGGGCGGGGTTCGTCAGCCCCAGCATTTT. Translation: CASSFSGGGVRQPQHF.

On this clonotype itself: At one end the junction does not follow the germline gene, possibly because of a read error. J is TRBJ1-5 and V is TRBV4-1, with D possibly being TRBD1 (6 bases). The CDR3 runs 17 residues. Per the germline V gene, CDR1 is MGHRA and CDR2 is YSYEKL. The chain's CDR3 is CSSRPVMDRNSNQPQHF. In nucleotides, the CDR3 is TGCTCCAGCAGGCCAGTTATGGACAGAAATAGCAATCAGCCCCAGCATTTT.

This clonotype came up many times. The chain uses TRBV12-3 or TRBV12-4 and TRBJ1-4; TRBD1 matches 7 bases. This CDR3 contains 15 residues. V dropped 1 base and J dropped 7; count of bases not matched to a gene: 6. The CDR3 loop is CASSLDRGSGEKLFF. DNA of the CDR3: TGTGCCAGCAGTTTAGACAGGGGAAGTGGTGAAAAACTGTTTTTT.

This clonotype was seen just once. A much larger clone lies one base from this, so it may be a read error. The chain has TRBV12-3 or TRBV12-4 and TRBJ2-2; the D is unclear. The CDR3 has 17 residues. The V end was cut by 2 bases, the J end by 1 base, with 14 bases between. The CDR3 reads CASSLRFTSQNTGELFF. The CDR3 bases are TGTGCCAGCAGTTTAAGGTTCACCTCTCAGAACACCGGGGAGCTGTTTTTT.

The V gene is TRBV4-1, the J gene TRBJ1-1; D may be TRBD1 (6 bases). The CDR3 length is 16 residues. Trimming removed 4 bases from V and 2 bases from J, with 17 bases in between. From germline, CDR1 is MGHRA and CDR2 YSYEKL. The CDR3 region is CASSPLSTGRNTEAFF. CDR3 DNA sequence: TGCGCCAGCAGCCCGCTCTCAACAGGGCGAAACACTGAAGCTTTCTTT.

This clonotype appeared a few times. The V call is TRBV11-2, the J call TRBJ2-6; D not certain. Per germline, CDR1 SGHAT and CDR2 FQNNGV. The CDR3 extends over 17 amino acids. Trimming stripped 5 bases from V and 0 bases from J, with 14 bases between. CDR3 DNA sequence: TGTGCCAGCAGCCTTGGAGCCAGGCCCTCTGGGGCCAACGTCCTGACTTTC. Encoded protein: CASSLGARPSGANVLTF.

This clonotype was seen at least ten times. The V gene is TRBV7-2, the J gene TRBJ1-6; possibly TRBD1 for D (5 bases). Trimming took off 5 bases at V and 12 bases at J, with 20 bases between the two ends. The length of the CDR3 is 15 residues. Germline V gives CDR1 SGHTA, CDR2 FQGNSA. Written as DNA, the CDR3 is TGTGCCAGCAGCGACCCTCCGGCGGGGCGCGGACCCCTCCACTTT. Its translation is CASSDPPAGRGPLHF.

The genes are TRBV7-3 and TRBJ2-5; 7 bases match TRBD1. This CDR3 region has 15 residues. The germline V gene encodes CDR1 SGHTA and CDR2 FQGTGA. V gave up 5 bases and J gave up 0 bases; unmatched junction bases: 6. CDR3 nucleotides: TGTGCCAGCAGCAAATCGGGACAGTACCAAGAGACCCAGTACTTC. Protein: CASSKSGQYQETQYF.

The chain is built from TRBV24-1 and TRBJ2-7; 8 bases line up with TRBD1. V was pared by 3 bases and J by 5 bases, with 5 bases of the junction left unmatched. CDR3 length equals 14 residues. The germline CDR1 and CDR2 sequences are KGHDR and SFDVKD. In DNA, the CDR3 is TGTGCCACCAGTGATGCAGGGGGCAACGACGAGCAGTACTTC. This codes for CATSDAGGNDEQYF.